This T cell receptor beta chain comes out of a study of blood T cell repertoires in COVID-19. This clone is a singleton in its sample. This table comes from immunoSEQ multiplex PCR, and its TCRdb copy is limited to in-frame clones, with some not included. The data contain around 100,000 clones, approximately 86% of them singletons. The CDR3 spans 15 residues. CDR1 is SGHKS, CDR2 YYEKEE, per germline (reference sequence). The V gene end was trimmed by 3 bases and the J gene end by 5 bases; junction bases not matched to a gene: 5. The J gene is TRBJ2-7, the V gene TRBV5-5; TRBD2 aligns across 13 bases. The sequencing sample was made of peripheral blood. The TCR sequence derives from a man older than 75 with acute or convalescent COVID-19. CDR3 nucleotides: TGTGCCAGCAGCTGGTCGACTAGCGGGAGGAACGAGCAGTACTTC. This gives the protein CASSWSTSGRNEQYF.